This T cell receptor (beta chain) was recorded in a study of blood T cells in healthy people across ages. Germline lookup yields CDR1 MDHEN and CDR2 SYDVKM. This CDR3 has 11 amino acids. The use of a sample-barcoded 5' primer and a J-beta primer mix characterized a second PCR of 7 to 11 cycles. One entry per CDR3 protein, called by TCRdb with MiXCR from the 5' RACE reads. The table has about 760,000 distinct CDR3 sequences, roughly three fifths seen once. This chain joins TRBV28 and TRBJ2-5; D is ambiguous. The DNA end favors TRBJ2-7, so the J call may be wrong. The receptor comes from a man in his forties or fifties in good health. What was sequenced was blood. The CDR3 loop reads CASSQLHEQYF. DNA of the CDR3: TGTGCCAGCTCACAGCTCCACGAGCAGTACTTC.